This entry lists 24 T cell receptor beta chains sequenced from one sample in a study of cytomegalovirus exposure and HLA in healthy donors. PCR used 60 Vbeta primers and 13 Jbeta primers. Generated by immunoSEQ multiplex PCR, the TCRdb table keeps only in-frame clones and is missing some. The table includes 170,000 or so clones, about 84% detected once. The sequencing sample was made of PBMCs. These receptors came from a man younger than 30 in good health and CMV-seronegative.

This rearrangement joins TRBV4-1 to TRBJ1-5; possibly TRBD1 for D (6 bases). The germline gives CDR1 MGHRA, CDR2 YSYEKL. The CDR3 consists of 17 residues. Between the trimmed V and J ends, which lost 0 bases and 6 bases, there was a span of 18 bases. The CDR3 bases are TGCGCCAGCAGCCAAGATAATGGGGGCGGGTTGAGTCAGCCCCAGCATTTT. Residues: CASSQDNGGGLSQPQHF.

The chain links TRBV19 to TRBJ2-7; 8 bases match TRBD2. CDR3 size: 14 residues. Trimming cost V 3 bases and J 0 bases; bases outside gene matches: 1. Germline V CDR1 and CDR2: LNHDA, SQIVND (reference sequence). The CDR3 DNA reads TGTGCCAGTAGTATGAGCGGGGGCTCCTACGAGCAGTACTTC. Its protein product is CASSMSGGSYEQYF.

In DNA, the CDR3 is TGTGCCAGCAGCCAATCTACAGGGTCCCCCGGGGAGCTGTTTTTT. Amino acids: CASSQSTGSPGELFF. The chain is built from TRBV4-2 and TRBJ2-2; a possible D gene is TRBD1 (6 bases). The CDR3 runs to 15 residues. The germline V gene encodes CDR1 LGHNA and CDR2 YNFKEQ. Trimming left V 2 bases short and J 6 bases short, with 13 bases between.

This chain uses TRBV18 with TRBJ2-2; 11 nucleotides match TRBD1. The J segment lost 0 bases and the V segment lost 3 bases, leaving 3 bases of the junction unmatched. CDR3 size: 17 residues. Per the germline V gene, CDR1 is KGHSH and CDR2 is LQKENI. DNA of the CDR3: TGTGCCAGCTCACCCCGGGGACAGGGGGCGAACACCGGGGAGCTGTTTTTT. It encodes CASSPRGQGANTGELFF. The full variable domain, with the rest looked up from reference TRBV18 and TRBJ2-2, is NAGVMQNPRHLVRRRGQEARLRCSPMKGHSHVYWYRQLPEEGLKFMVYLQKENIIDESGMPKERFSAEFPKEGPSILRIQQVVRGDSAAYFCASSPRGQGANTGELFFGEGSRLTVL.

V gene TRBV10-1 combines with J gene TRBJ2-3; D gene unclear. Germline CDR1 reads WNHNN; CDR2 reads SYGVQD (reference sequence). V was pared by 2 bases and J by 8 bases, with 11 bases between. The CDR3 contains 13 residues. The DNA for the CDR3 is TGCGCCAGCAGTGAGAGAGGCCTCGGTACGCAGTATTTT. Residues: CASSERGLGTQYF.

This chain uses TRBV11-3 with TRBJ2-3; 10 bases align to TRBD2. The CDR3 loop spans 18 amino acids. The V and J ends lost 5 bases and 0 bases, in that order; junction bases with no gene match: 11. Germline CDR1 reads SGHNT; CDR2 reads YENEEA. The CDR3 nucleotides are TGTGCCAGCAGCCCTTGGACTAGCGGATTCCCTAGCACAGATACGCAGTATTTT. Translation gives CASSPWTSGFPSTDTQYF.

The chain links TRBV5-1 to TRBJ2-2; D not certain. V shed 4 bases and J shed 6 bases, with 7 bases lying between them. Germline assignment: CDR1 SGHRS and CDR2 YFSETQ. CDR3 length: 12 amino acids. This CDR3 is CASSVFAGELFF. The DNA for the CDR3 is TGCGCCAGCAGCGTCTTTGCCGGGGAGCTGTTTTTT.

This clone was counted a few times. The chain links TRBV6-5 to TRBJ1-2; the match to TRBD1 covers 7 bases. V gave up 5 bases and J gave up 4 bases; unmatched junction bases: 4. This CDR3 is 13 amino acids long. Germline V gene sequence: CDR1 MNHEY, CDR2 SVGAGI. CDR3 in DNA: TGTGCCAGCAGTCCGGGACAGAGCTATGGCTACACCTTC. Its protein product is CASSPGQSYGYTF.

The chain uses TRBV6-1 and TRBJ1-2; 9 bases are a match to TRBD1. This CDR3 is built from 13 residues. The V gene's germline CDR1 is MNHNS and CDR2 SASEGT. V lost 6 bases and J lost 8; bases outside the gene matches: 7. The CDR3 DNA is TGTGCCAGCAGCCCTCGGACAGGGGACGGCTACACCTTC. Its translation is CASSPRTGDGYTF.

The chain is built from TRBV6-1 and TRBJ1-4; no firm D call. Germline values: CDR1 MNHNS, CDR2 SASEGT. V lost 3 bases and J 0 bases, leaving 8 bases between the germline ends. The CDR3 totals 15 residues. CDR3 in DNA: TGTGCCAGCAGTGATAAAAGCGCAACTAATGAAAAACTGTTTTTT. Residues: CASSDKSATNEKLFF.

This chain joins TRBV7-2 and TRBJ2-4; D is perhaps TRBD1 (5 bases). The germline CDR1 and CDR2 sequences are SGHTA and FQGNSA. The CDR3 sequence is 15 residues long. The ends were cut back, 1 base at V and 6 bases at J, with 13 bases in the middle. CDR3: CASSLGSRDGNIQYF. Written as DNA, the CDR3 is TGTGCCAGCAGCTTAGGATCCAGGGATGGAAACATTCAGTACTTC.

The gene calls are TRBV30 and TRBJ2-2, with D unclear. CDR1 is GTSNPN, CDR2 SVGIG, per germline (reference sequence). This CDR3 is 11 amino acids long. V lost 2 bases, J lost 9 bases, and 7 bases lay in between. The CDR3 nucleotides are TGTGCCTGGAGTCCCTCCCGGGAGCTGTTTTTT. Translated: CAWSPSRELFF.

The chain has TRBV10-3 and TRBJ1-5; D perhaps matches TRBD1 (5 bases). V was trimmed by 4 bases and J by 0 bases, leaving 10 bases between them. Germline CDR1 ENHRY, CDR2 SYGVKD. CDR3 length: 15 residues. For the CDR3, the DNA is TGTGCCATCAGTGTGGGGGGGGATAGCAATCAGCCCCAGCATTTT. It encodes CAISVGGDSNQPQHF.

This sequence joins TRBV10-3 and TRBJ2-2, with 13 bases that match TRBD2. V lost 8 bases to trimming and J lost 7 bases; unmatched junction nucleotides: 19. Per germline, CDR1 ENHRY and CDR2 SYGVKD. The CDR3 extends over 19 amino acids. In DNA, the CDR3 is TGTGCCATCGGGTCGGAGACTAGCGGGGGGCAGGCTGGAGTCGGGGAGCTGTTTTTT. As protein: CAIGSETSGGQAGVGELFF.

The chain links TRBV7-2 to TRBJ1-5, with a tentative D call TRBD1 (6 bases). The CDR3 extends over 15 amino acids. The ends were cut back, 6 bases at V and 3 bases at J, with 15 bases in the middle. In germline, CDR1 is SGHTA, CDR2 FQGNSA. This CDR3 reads CASSPGGLPNQPQHF. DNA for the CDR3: TGTGCCAGCAGTCCCGGGGGGCTTCCCAATCAGCCCCAGCATTTT.

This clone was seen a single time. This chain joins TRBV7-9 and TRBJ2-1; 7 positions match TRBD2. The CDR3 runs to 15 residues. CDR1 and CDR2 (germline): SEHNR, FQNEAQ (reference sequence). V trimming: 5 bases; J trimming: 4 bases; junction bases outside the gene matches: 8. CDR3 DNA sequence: TGTGCCAGCAGCAATAGACTAGCAGTTTACAATGAGCAGTTCTTC. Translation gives CASSNRLAVYNEQFF.

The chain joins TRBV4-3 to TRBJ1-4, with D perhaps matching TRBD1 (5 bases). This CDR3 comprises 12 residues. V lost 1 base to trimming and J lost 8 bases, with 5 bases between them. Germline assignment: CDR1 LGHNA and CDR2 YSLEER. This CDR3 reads CASSQGGEKLFF. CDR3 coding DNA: TGCGCCAGCAGCCAAGGGGGCGAAAAACTGTTTTTT.

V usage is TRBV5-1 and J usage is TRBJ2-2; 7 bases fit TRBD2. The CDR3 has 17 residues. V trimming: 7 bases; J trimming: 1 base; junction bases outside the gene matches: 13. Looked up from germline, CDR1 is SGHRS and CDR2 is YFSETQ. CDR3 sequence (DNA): TGCGCCAGCTCCGACCCGGGGGGAAAGGGGAACACCGGGGAGCTGTTTTTT. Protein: CASSDPGGKGNTGELFF.

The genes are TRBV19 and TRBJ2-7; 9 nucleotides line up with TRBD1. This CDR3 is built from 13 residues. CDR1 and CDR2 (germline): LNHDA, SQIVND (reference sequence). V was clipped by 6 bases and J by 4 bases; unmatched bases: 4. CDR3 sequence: CASSPGTGYEQYF. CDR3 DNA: TGTGCCAGTAGCCCCGGGACAGGGTACGAGCAGTACTTC.

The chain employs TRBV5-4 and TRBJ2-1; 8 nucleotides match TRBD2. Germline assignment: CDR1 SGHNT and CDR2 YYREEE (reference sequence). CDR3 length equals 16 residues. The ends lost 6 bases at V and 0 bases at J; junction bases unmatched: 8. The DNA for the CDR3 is TGTGCCAGCACCCCCGGGGGGGGGTTCTCCTACAATGAGCAGTTCTTC. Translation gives CASTPGGGFSYNEQFF.

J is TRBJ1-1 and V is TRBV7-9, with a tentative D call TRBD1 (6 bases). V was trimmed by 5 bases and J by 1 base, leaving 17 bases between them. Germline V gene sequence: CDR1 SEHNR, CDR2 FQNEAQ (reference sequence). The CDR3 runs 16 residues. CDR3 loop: CASSPSLGHQNTEAFF. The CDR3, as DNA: TGTGCCAGCAGCCCCAGCCTGGGACACCAGAACACTGAAGCTTTCTTT.

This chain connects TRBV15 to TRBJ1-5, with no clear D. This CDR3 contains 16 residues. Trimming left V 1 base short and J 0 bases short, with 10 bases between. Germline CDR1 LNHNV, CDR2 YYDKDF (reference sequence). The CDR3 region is CATSRVVLASNQPQHF. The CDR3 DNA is TGTGCCACCAGCAGAGTTGTTCTAGCTAGCAATCAGCCCCAGCATTTT.

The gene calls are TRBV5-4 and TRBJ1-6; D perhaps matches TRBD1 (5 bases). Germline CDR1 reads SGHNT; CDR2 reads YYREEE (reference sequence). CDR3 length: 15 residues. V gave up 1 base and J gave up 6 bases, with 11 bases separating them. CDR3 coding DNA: TGTGCCAGCAGCTTGTGGGGCGGGGCTAATTCACCCCTCCACTTT. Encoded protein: CASSLWGGANSPLHF.

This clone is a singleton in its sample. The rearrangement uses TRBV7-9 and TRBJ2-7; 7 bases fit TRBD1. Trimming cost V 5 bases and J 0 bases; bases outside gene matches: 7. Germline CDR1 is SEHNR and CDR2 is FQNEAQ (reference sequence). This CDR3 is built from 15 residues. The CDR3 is CASSRQGTSSYEQYF. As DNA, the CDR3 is TGTGCCAGCAGCCGACAGGGCACAAGCTCCTACGAGCAGTACTTC.